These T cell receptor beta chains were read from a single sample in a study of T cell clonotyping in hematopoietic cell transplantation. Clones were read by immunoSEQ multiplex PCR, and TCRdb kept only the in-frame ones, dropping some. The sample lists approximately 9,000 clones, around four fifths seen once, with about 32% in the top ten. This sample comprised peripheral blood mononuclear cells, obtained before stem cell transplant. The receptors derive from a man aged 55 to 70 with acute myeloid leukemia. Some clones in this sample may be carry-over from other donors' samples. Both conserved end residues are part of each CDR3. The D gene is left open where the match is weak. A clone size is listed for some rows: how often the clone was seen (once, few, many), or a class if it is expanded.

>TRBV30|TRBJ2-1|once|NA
TGTGCCTGGACTAGCGCCGACGACTTGTGGCAGTTCTTC
CAWTSADDLWQFF
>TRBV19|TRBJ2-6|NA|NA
TGTGCCAGTAGTAAGGACACAAGCAGCTCTGGGGCCAACGTCCTGACTTTC
CASSKDTSSSGANVLTF
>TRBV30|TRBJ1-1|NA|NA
TGTGCCTGGAGCCAAGGCGGGGGCACTGAAGCTTTCTTT
CAWSQGGGTEAFF
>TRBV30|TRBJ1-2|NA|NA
TGTGCCTGGAGTGTAGTCGGCTTAGCTAACTATGGCTACACCTTC
CAWSVVGLANYGYTF
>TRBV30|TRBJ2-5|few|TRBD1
TGTGCCGGGACAGGGAGGGGGTACCAAGAGACCCAGTACTTC
CAGTGRGYQETQYF
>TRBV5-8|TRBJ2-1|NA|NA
TGTGCCAGCAGCTTGGGAGGGAATGATGAGCAGTTCTTC
CASSLGGNDEQFF
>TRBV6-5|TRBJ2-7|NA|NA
TGTGCCAGCAGTTACTCTGCCTCCGCTTTAGGAGAGCAGTACTTC
CASSYSASALGEQYF
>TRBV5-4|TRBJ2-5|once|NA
TGTGCCAGCAGCTTGTCCTTGATCCAAGAGACCCAGTACTTC
CASSLSLIQETQYF
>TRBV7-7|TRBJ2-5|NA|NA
TGTGCTAGCAGCATAACAGGTTTTCAAGAGACCCAGTACTTC
CASSITGFQETQYF
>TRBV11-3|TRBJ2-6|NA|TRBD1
TGTGCCAGCAGCTCCGGGACAGGGGAGCCTGGGGCCAACGTCCTGACTTTC
CASSSGTGEPGANVLTF
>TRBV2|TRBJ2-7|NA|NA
TGTGCCAGCAGTGCGAGGACAGCGGCCTACGAGCAGTACTTC
CASSARTAAYEQYF
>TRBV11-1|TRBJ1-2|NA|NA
TGTGCCAGCAGCTCCGTGGACAGAAGCGGCTACACCTTC
CASSSVDRSGYTF
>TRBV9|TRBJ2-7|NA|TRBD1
TGTGCCAGCGGACCAGGGGGCTCCTACGAGCAGTACTTC
CASGPGGSYEQYF
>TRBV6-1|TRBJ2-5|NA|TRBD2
TGTGCCAGCAGAACTAGCGGGGGGGCTCAGACCCAGTACTTC
CASRTSGGAQTQYF
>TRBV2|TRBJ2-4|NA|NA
TGTGCCAGCAACCCGGACAGACTAGCCAAAAACATTCAGTACTTC
CASNPDRLAKNIQYF
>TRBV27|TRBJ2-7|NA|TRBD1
TGTGCCAGCAGTCCCAACCGGGACAGGGGCCACGAGCAGTACTTC
CASSPNRDRGHEQYF
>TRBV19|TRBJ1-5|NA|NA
TGTGCCAGTAGTATAGGACACCCAGGGAACAATCAGCCCCAGCATTTT
CASSIGHPGNNQPQHF
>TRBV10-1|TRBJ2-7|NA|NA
TGCGCCAGCGGCTCCGGGAGTATAGCCGACGAGCAGTACTTC
CASGSGSIADEQYF
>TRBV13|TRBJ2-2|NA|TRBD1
TGTGCCAGCAGCTTAAGGGTTAAGACAGGGACGAACACCGGGGAGCTGTTTTTT
CASSLRVKTGTNTGELFF
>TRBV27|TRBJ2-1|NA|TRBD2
TGTGCCAGCAGTCCCCCGGAGCTAGCGGGAGTGCATGAGCAGTTCTTC
CASSPPELAGVHEQFF
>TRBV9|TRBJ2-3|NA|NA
TGTGCCAGCAGCGTAGATGATATTCCGAATACGCAGTATTTT
CASSVDDIPNTQYF
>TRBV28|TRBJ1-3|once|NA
TGTGCCAGCTCGGAGTGGACAGCGGTGTATTTT
CASSEWTAVYF
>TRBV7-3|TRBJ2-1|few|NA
TGTGCCAGCAGCCGGAGAGGGGACAATGAGCAGTTCTTC
CASSRRGDNEQFF
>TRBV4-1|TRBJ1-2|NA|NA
TGCGCCAGCAGCCAAGACCCAGGAGAACCATATGGCTACACCTTC
CASSQDPGEPYGYTF
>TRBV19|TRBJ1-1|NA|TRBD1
TGTGCCAGTACCCTCGGGACAGGGTATATGACTGAAGCTTTCTTT
CASTLGTGYMTEAFF
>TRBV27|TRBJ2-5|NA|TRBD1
TGTGCCAGCAGTTTCCGGATCGCGACAGGGGGACAAGAGACCCAGTACTTC
CASSFRIATGGQETQYF
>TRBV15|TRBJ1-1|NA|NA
TGTGCCACCAGCAGAGAACCGGCCGCCATGAACACTGAAGCTTTCTTT
CATSREPAAMNTEAFF
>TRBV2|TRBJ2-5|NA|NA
TGTGCCAGCCGTATTGGGGGAGGGACCCAGTACTTC
CASRIGGGTQYF
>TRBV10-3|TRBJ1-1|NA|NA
TGTGCCACCGGATTCGGGGCACCGGACACTGAAGCTTTCTTT
CATGFGAPDTEAFF
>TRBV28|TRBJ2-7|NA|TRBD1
TGTGCCAGCAGTCGACGGACAGGGCCGCCCTACGAGCAGTACTTC
CASSRRTGPPYEQYF
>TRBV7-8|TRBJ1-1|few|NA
TGTGCCAGCAGCTTAGCGTTAGGGAACACTGAAGCTTTCTTT
CASSLALGNTEAFF
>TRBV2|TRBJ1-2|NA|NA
TGTGCCAGCAGTGATAGGCCTGATTATGGCTACACCTTC
CASSDRPDYGYTF